This TCR beta chain was captured by sequencing in a study of blood T cell repertoires in COVID-19. Whole-study context: Italy, Spain and the United States were the sources of the convalescent and acute COVID-19 samples. T cells, B-cell-depleted T cells, or PBMCs supplied cDNA or gDNA.

As handled by the study authors: Estimated nucleated cell counts came from reference gene primer amplification. Sequencing used immunoSEQ multiplex PCR; TCRdb keeps in-frame clones, though not all of them. That table is the source of V, J and clone size, and D and trimming were worked out from the DNA. This sample has 76,000 or so clones, with around 85% found just once. The CDR3 runs to 13 residues. With 1 base clipped from V and 5 bases from J, the junction kept 2 bases outside the gene matches. Looked up from germline, CDR1 is LGHDT and CDR2 is YNNKEL (reference sequence). The TCR comes from an elderly man in a cohort sampled during active COVID-19. The sample comprised peripheral blood. The chain couples TRBV3-1 (or the pseudogene TRBV3-2) to TRBJ2-7, with 7 bases lining up with TRBD2. CDR3 sequence (DNA): TGTGCCAGCAGCCAAGGAGCGGGGAACGAGCAGTACTTC. Residues: CASSQGAGNEQYF.